What follows are 22 T cell receptor beta chains derived from one specimen sequenced in a study of blood T cell repertoires in COVID-19. Sequencing used immunoSEQ multiplex PCR; TCRdb keeps in-frame clones, though not all of them. Of 110,000 or so clones detected, around 86% appear once; the ten largest clones hold approximately 38%. Source material: peripheral blood. The receptors were gathered from a man aged 80 or over with acute or convalescent COVID-19.

This clone was observed once. This chain connects TRBV28 to TRBJ1-3; 7 bases align to TRBD1. Germline CDR1 is MDHEN and CDR2 is SYDVKM. The CDR3 runs 16 residues. The V segment lost 7 bases and the J segment 0 bases; nucleotides outside the gene matches: 9. CDR3 in amino acids: CASKISGGISGNTIYF. The CDR3 nucleotides are TGTGCCAGCAAAATTTCAGGGGGGATCTCTGGAAACACCATATATTTT. Variable domain in full (rest from reference TRBV28 and TRBJ1-3): DVKVTQSSRYLVKRTGEKVFLECVQDMDHENMFWYRQDPGLGLRLIYFSYDVKMKEKGDIPEGYSVSREKKERFSLILESASTNQTSMYLCASKISGGISGNTIYFGEGSWLTVV.

This clone showed up just once. This sequence joins TRBV30 and TRBJ1-1, with 9 bases lining up with TRBD1. Germline V gene sequence: CDR1 GTSNPN, CDR2 SVGIG (reference sequence). The CDR3 sequence is 12 residues long. Trimming removed 2 bases from V and 8 bases from J; junction bases left unmatched: 3. Here the CDR3 DNA reads TGTGCCTGGAGTCGGACAGGGGTCGAAGCTTTCTTT. Amino acid sequence: CAWSRTGVEAFF.

The J gene is TRBJ1-2, the V gene TRBV28, with 8 bases lining up with TRBD1. J was trimmed by 6 bases and V by 5 bases; bases with no gene match: 8. The CDR3 spans 14 residues. Germline CDR1 reads MDHEN; CDR2 reads SYDVKM. DNA of the CDR3: TGTGCCAGCAGTGCCCAGGACAGGGACAATGGCTACACCTTC. Amino acids: CASSAQDRDNGYTF.

The genes are TRBV4-3 and TRBJ2-1; tentatively, D is TRBD2 (5 bases). The CDR3 sequence is 15 residues long. V was clipped by 0 bases and J by 4 bases, with 10 bases between them. Germline V gene lookup returns CDR1 LGHNA and CDR2 YSLEER. The CDR3 is CASSQDPRGYNEQFF. CDR3 sequence (DNA): TGCGCCAGCAGCCAAGATCCGCGAGGGTACAATGAGCAGTTCTTC.

The rearrangement uses TRBV2 and TRBJ2-7; 11 bases are a match to TRBD1. This CDR3 comprises 13 residues. The V gene's germline CDR1 is SNHLY and CDR2 FYNNEI. With V trimmed by 7 bases and J by 6 bases, 5 bases remained unmatched. The CDR3 loop reads CASKDRGQGEQYF. In nucleotides, the CDR3 is TGTGCCAGCAAGGACAGGGGGCAGGGCGAGCAGTACTTC.

V usage is TRBV28 and J usage is TRBJ2-7; D is possibly TRBD1 (5 bases). CDR3 size: 13 residues. The V and J ends lost 6 bases and 3 bases respectively, with 12 bases between them. Germline-derived CDR1 and CDR2 are MDHEN and SYDVKM. The CDR3 loop reads CASRSSTGYEQYF. Written as DNA, the CDR3 is TGTGCCAGCAGGTCGTCTACAGGCTACGAGCAGTACTTC.

The rearrangement links TRBV5-8 to TRBJ2-5, with a possible D match to TRBD1 (5 bases). The CDR3 has 16 amino acids. CDR1 SGHTS and CDR2 YDEGEE come from the germline V gene. V lost 4 bases to trimming and J lost 2 bases, with 18 bases between them. The CDR3 is CASSRRRQNLQETQYF. Written as DNA, the CDR3 is TGTGCCAGCAGCCGAAGACGACAGAACCTACAAGAGACCCAGTACTTC. Complete variable domain (other parts from reference TRBV5-8 and TRBJ2-5): EAGVTQSPTHLIKTRGQQATLRCSPISGHTSVYWYQQALGLGLQFLLWYDEGEERNRGNFPPRFSGRQFPNYSSELNVNALELEDSALYLCASSRRRQNLQETQYFGPGTRLLVL.

Of note for this clone: Other nucleotide sequences from this sample produce the same CDR3. The V and J genes are TRBV5-1 and TRBJ2-7; 8 bases match TRBD1. The CDR3 covers 16 residues. CDR1 SGHRS and CDR2 YFSETQ come from the germline V gene. J lost 3 bases, V lost 0 bases, and 8 bases had no gene match. CDR3 loop: CASSLVSGTGSYEQYF. The CDR3 region has the DNA TGCGCCAGCAGCTTGGTCTCTGGGACAGGTAGCTACGAGCAGTACTTC.

Concerning this clone itself: Compared with germline, one end of the junction differs, possibly owing to a read error. This sequence joins TRBV4-3 and TRBJ1-2, with D hard to call. Germline V gene sequence: CDR1 LGHNA, CDR2 YSLEER. The CDR3 runs to 14 residues. The CDR3 reads CASSQDFGYYDYTF. The CDR3 DNA reads as TGCGCCAGCAGCCAAGATTTCGGGTACTATGACTACACCTTC.

The chain combines TRBV4-3 with TRBJ2-7; TRBD1 aligns across 8 bases. Germline V gene sequence: CDR1 LGHNA, CDR2 YSLEER. J lost 2 bases, V lost 5 bases, and 5 bases had no gene match. This CDR3 contains 14 residues. The CDR3 protein is CASSENRGTYEQYF. The CDR3 nucleotides read TGCGCCAGCAGCGAAAACAGGGGGACCTACGAGCAGTACTTC.

The table lists this clone with a few counts. CDR3 nucleotide sequence: TGTGCCAGCAGCAAAGTAGCGGGAGTCACAGATACGCAGTATTTT. This codes for CASSKVAGVTDTQYF. The chain is built from TRBV21-1 and TRBJ2-3; the D call TRBD2 from the table was never checked on the DNA. TRBV21-1 corresponds to a pseudogene. The CDR3 totals 15 residues.

The CDR3 protein is CASSLGLAQSYEQYF. For the CDR3, the DNA is TGTGCCAGTAGTCTTGGACTAGCTCAATCCTACGAGCAGTACTTC. J is TRBJ2-7 and V is TRBV19, with TRBD2 matching 8 bases. After removal of 5 bases from V and 1 base from J, the junction contained 7 bases not matched to a gene. The CDR3 loop spans 15 amino acids. Per germline, CDR1 LNHDA and CDR2 SQIVND (reference sequence).

A word on this clone: The junction shows a germline mismatch at one end, possibly a read error. Other DNA sequences in the sample encode the same CDR3. J is TRBJ2-1 and V is TRBV6-1; no firm D call. Germline CDR1 is MNHNS and CDR2 is SASEGT. The CDR3 sequence is 12 residues long. The CDR3 DNA reads TGCGCCAGCAGTGATGTTACTGAAATCCAGTTCTTC. It codes for CASSDVTEIQFF.

The chain couples TRBV9 to TRBJ2-1, with D maybe TRBD2 (7 bases). Trimming took off 6 bases at V and 0 bases at J, with 16 bases between the two ends. This CDR3 comprises 16 residues. Germline CDR1 is SGDLS and CDR2 is YYNGEE. The CDR3 sequence: CASTKGGSGSYNEQFF. The CDR3 nucleotides are TGTGCCAGCACCAAGGGGGGGAGCGGCTCCTACAATGAGCAGTTCTTC.

The V gene is TRBV10-3, the J gene TRBJ1-6; no definite D call. The germline CDR1 and CDR2 sequences are ENHRY and SYGVKD. There are 15 residues in the CDR3. Trimming shortened V by 6 bases and J by 0 bases, and 9 bases separated the two germline ends. CDR3 DNA sequence: TGTGCCATCAGGTCTGGCAACTCCTATAATTCACCCCTCCACTTT. Encoded protein: CAIRSGNSYNSPLHF.

This chain connects TRBV20-1 to TRBJ2-3; D is perhaps TRBD2 (5 bases). CDR3 length: 11 residues. The germline V gene has CDR1 DFQATT and CDR2 SNEGSKA (reference sequence). V was pared by 6 bases and J by 6 bases, with 10 bases between. CDR3 coding DNA: TGCAGTGCCCAGTGGAGGGATACGCAGTATTTT. It encodes CSAQWRDTQYF.

This clone turned up a few times. The V call is TRBV14, the J call TRBJ2-1; TRBD2 matches 14 bases. The ends lost 5 bases at V and 7 bases at J; junction bases unmatched: 4. The CDR3 totals 15 residues. The germline CDR1 and CDR2 sequences are SGHDN and FVKESK. Written as DNA, the CDR3 is TGTGCCAGCAGCTCGGGACTAGCGGGAGCGAATGAGCAGTTCTTC. It specifies CASSSGLAGANEQFF.

This chain joins TRBV5-1 and TRBJ2-5; 9 nucleotides align to TRBD1. Germline CDR1 SGHRS, CDR2 YFSETQ. The CDR3 extends over 15 amino acids. With V trimmed by 4 bases and J by 0 bases, 4 bases remained unmatched. CDR3 in DNA: TGCGCCAGCAGCACGGGACAGGGAAACCAAGAGACCCAGTACTTC. It is translated as CASSTGQGNQETQYF.

The V and J genes are TRBV19 and TRBJ2-7; 15 bases are shared with TRBD2. Germline V gene data show CDR1 as LNHDA and CDR2 as SQIVND (reference sequence). Trimming took 2 bases from V and 4 from J; bases not matched to a gene: 3. The CDR3 length is 16 residues. As DNA, the CDR3 is TGTGCCAGTAGTATACGCGGGACTAGCGGGAGGTACGAGCAGTACTTC. Its protein product is CASSIRGTSGRYEQYF.

V and J are TRBV5-4 and TRBJ1-1; 7 bases align to TRBD1. The CDR3 covers 16 residues. Germline V gene lookup returns CDR1 SGHNT and CDR2 YYREEE (reference sequence). The V segment lost 0 bases and the J segment 2 bases; nucleotides outside the gene matches: 7. As DNA, the CDR3 is TGTGCCAGCAGCTTGGGACCGGGACAGATAAACACTGAAGCTTTCTTT. Protein product: CASSLGPGQINTEAFF.

CDR3 coding DNA: TGTGCCAGCAGCTTAGGGGGTACAGGTGGGAAACTAAATGAGCAGTTCTTC. It specifies CASSLGGTGGKLNEQFF. The chain carries TRBV11-3 and TRBJ2-1; tentatively, D is TRBD1 (5 bases). The CDR3 is 17 residues long. V was clipped by 1 base and J by 7 bases, with 20 bases between them. Germline loops: CDR1 SGHNT, CDR2 YENEEA.

J is TRBJ1-1 and V is TRBV28; a weak D match, TRBD1 (5 bases). This CDR3 comprises 12 residues. Germline-derived CDR1 and CDR2 are MDHEN and SYDVKM. With 7 bases removed from V and 7 bases from J, the gap between germline ends came to 13 bases. DNA for the CDR3: TGTGCCAGCACCTCAAACAGGCTTGAAGCTTTCTTT. This gives the protein CASTSNRLEAFF.